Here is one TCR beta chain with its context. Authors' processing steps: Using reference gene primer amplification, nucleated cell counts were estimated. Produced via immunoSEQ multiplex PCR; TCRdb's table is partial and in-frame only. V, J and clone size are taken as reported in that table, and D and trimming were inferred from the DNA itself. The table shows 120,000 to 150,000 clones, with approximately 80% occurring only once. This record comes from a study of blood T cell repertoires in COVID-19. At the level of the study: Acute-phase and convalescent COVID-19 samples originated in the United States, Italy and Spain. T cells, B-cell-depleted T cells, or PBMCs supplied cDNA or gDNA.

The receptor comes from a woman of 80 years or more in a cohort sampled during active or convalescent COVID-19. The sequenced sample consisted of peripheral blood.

The CDR3 here is CATPGLSYGYTF. The CDR3 bases are TGTGCCACTCCGGGACTCTCCTATGGCTACACCTTC. The chain joins TRBV7-9 to TRBJ1-2, with a weak D call TRBD1 (5 bases). The ends were cut back, 10 bases at V and 4 bases at J, with 13 bases in the middle. The CDR3 is made up of 12 amino acids. Germline CDR1 is SEHNR and CDR2 is FQNEAQ (reference sequence). Based on the CDR3 plus reference TRBV7-9 and TRBJ1-2, the full variable domain is DTGVSQNPRHKITKRGQNVTFRCDPISEHNRLYWYRQTLGQGPEFLTYFQNEAQLEKSRLLSDRFSAERPKGSFSTLEIQRTEQGDSAMYLCATPGLSYGYTFGSGTRLTVV.